One sample yielded the 14 T cell receptor beta chains listed below, sequenced in a study of OX40 agonist ivuxolimab in advanced cancers. Data came from immunoSEQ multiplex PCR; TCRdb stores just in-frame clones and leaves some out. Altogether fewer than 45,000 clones are present, 80% to 90% being singletons, with the ten largest covering 16%. The sample consisted of CD4+ or CD8+ T cells sorted from blood, taken in a trial of the OX40 agonist ivuxolimab. Receptors were obtained from an adult with an advanced solid tumor such as melanoma, head and neck, liver or kidney cancer.

This chain links TRBV5-1 with TRBJ2-1; TRBD1 aligns across 7 bases. This CDR3 is built from 13 residues. J gave up 4 bases and V 7 bases, and 5 bases lay outside the gene matches. Germline CDR1 is SGHRS and CDR2 is YFSETQ. The CDR3 bases are TGCGCCAGCCGGACAGGAATATACAATGAGCAGTTCTTC. Protein: CASRTGIYNEQFF.

V gene TRBV5-6 combines with J gene TRBJ2-7, with TRBD2 matching over 10 bases. The CDR3 spans 15 residues. Germline V gene data show CDR1 as SGHDT and CDR2 as YYEEEE. V shed 3 bases, J shed 3 bases, and the junction held 6 bases outside the gene matches. The CDR3 bases are TGTGCCAGCAGCTCAGGACTAGCGGAGGGCTACGAGCAGTACTTC. Its protein product is CASSSGLAEGYEQYF.

This chain joins TRBV6-6 and TRBJ1-4, with TRBD1 matching over 8 bases. The V segment lost 0 bases and the J segment 15 bases; nucleotides outside the gene matches: 15. CDR1 MNHNY and CDR2 SVGAGI come from the germline V gene (reference sequence). The CDR3 is 16 residues long. The CDR3 nucleotides are TGTGCCAGCAGTTACTCGACCAGCGGACAGGGAGGTTCTATGTTTTTT. The encoded protein is CASSYSTSGQGGSMFF.

The CDR3 reads CASSTGLAGETQYF. In DNA, the CDR3 is TGTGCCAGCAGCACGGGACTAGCGGGGGAGACCCAGTACTTC. The J gene is TRBJ2-5, the V gene TRBV5-4; 13 nucleotides match TRBD2. J lost 5 bases, V lost 4 bases, and 2 bases had no gene match. Germline CDR1 SGHNT, CDR2 YYREEE (reference sequence). There are 14 residues in the CDR3.

This rearrangement joins TRBV13 to TRBJ1-1; no clear D. CDR3 length: 14 amino acids. V lost 5 bases and J lost 1, with 11 bases in between. Per germline, CDR1 PRHDT and CDR2 FYEKMQ (reference sequence). CDR3 loop: CASSISRENTEAFF. CDR3 nucleotide sequence: TGTGCCAGCAGCATAAGTAGGGAGAACACTGAAGCTTTCTTT.

The rearrangement uses TRBV7-9 and TRBJ1-3, with D perhaps TRBD1 (6 bases). The V end lost 5 bases, the J end lost 0 bases, and 17 bases lay between the germline ends. This CDR3 spans 17 amino acids. Germline CDR1 and CDR2: SEHNR and FQNEAQ (reference sequence). The CDR3 sequence is CASSPRTVPSSGNTIYF. Here the CDR3 DNA reads TGTGCCAGCAGCCCGAGGACAGTACCGTCCTCTGGAAACACCATATATTTT.

V is TRBV15 and J is TRBJ2-2; D is undetermined. The CDR3 covers 13 residues. Germline CDR1 is LNHNV and CDR2 is YYDKDF (reference sequence). V lost 0 bases and J 8 bases, leaving 7 bases between the germline ends. DNA of the CDR3: TGTGCCACCAGCAGAGATTTGCGGGGGGAGCTGTTTTTT. The encoded protein is CATSRDLRGELFF.

V usage is TRBV5-5 and J usage is TRBJ1-5; weak D call: TRBD1 (6 bases). This CDR3 spans 14 amino acids. V shed 2 bases and J shed 7 bases, with 13 bases lying between them. Per germline, CDR1 SGHKS and CDR2 YYEKEE (reference sequence). For the CDR3, the DNA is TGTGCCAGCAGCTTAGGGGCAGGGGACCAGCCCCAGCATTTT. It translates to CASSLGAGDQPQHF.

This sequence joins TRBV30 and TRBJ2-7, with TRBD1 as a possible D gene (6 bases). This CDR3 spans 14 amino acids. Germline CDR1 GTSNPN, CDR2 SVGIG (reference sequence). V was pared by 7 bases and J by 6 bases, with 22 bases between. Here the CDR3 reads CALTGQLGFSEQYF. The CDR3 region has the DNA TGTGCCTTGACAGGACAGCTCGGTTTCAGCGAGCAGTACTTC.

The CDR3 nucleotides read TGCGCCAGCAGCTTGGGTCTGGGGCAGGGGGCGGACACTGAAGCTTTCTTT. The encoded protein is CASSLGLGQGADTEAFF. J is TRBJ1-1 and V is TRBV5-1; the match to TRBD1 covers 8 bases. The CDR3 is 17 residues long. Trimming cost V 0 bases and J 3 bases; bases outside gene matches: 10. Germline CDR1 is SGHRS and CDR2 is YFSETQ.

The rearrangement links TRBV14 to TRBJ2-3; 9 nucleotides agree with TRBD2. The CDR3 extends over 15 amino acids. Germline CDR1 reads SGHDN; CDR2 reads FVKESK. V was clipped by 4 bases and J by 4 bases; unmatched bases: 6. The CDR3 region is CASSRVLAGADTQYF. The CDR3 coding sequence is TGTGCCAGCAGCCGTGTGTTAGCGGGAGCAGATACGCAGTATTTT.

The sample holds one count of this clone. The V and J genes are TRBV5-5 and TRBJ1-2, with TRBD1 as a possible D gene (5 bases). Trimming pared 4 bases from V and 5 bases from J, leaving 9 bases between. This CDR3 contains 12 residues. Germline V gene data show CDR1 as SGHKS and CDR2 as YYEKEE (reference sequence). The CDR3 spells CASSQGPYGYTF. DNA of the CDR3: TGTGCCAGCAGCCAGGGACCATATGGCTACACCTTC.

This clone was counted once. The rearrangement joins TRBV9 to TRBJ1-2; D is uncertain. Trimming took off 1 base at V and 5 bases at J, with 9 bases between the two ends. This CDR3 has 13 residues. Germline V gives CDR1 SGDLS, CDR2 YYNGEE. The CDR3 DNA is TGTGCCAGCAGCGTAAATTCGGAGTATGGCTACACCTTC. Amino acids: CASSVNSEYGYTF.

This clone has just one count. The rearrangement links TRBV29-1 to TRBJ2-1; 10 positions match TRBD2. Trimming took 7 bases from V and 4 from J; bases not matched to a gene: 10. The germline CDR1 and CDR2 sequences are SQVTM and ANQGSEA. This CDR3 has 15 residues. CDR3 amino acids: CSADPGLAFYNEQFF. Written as DNA, the CDR3 is TGCAGCGCAGACCCGGGACTAGCGTTTTACAATGAGCAGTTCTTC.